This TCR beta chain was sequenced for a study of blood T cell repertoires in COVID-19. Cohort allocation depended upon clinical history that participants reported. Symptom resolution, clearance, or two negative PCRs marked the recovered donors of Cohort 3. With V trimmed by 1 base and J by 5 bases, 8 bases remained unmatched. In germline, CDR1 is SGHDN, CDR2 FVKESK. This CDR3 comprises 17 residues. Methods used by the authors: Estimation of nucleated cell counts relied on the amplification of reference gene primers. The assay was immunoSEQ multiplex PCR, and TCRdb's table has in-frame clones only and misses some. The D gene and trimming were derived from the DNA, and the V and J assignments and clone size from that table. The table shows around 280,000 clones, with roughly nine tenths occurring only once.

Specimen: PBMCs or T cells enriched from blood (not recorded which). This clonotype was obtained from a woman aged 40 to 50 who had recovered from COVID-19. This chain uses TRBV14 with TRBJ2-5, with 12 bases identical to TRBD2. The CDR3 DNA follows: TGTGCCAGCAGCCAAGCGTTTCTAGCGGGGGGGCCGGAGACCCAGTACTTC. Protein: CASSQAFLAGGPETQYF.